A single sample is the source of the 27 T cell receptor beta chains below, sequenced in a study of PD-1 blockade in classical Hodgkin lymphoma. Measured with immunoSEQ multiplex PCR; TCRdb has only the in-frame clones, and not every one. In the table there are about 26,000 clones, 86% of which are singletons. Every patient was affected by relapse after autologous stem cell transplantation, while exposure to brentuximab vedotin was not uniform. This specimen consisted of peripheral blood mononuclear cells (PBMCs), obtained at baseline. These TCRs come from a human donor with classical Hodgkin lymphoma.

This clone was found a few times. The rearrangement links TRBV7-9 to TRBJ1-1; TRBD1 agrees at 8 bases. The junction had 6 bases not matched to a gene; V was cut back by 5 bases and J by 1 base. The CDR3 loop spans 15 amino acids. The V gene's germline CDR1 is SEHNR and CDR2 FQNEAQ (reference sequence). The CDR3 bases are TGTGCCAGCAGCCGTGAGGGACAGGCGAACACTGAAGCTTTCTTT. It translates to CASSREGQANTEAFF.

CDR3 nucleotide sequence: TGTGCCAGCAGCTTAGCGGGGGCAGGTTATAGCAATCAGCCCCAGCATTTT. Translation gives CASSLAGAGYSNQPQHF. The chain couples TRBV7-3 to TRBJ1-5; D is possibly TRBD1 (6 bases). This CDR3 has 17 amino acids. V was shortened by 2 bases and J by 0 bases, with 14 bases between the two germline ends. Germline CDR1 is SGHTA and CDR2 is FQGTGA.

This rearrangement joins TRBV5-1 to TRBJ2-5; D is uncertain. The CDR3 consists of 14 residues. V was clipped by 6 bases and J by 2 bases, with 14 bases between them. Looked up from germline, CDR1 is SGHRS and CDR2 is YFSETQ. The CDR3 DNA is TGCGCCAGCACTCCCTTGCCCGGGCAAGAGACCCAGTACTTC. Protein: CASTPLPGQETQYF.

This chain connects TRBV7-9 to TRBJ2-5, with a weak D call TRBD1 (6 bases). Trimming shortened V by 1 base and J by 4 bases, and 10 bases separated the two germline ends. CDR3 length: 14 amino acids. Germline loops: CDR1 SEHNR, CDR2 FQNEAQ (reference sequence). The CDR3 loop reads CASSLGSGVETQYF. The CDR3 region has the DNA TGTGCCAGCAGCTTAGGCTCAGGGGTAGAGACCCAGTACTTC.

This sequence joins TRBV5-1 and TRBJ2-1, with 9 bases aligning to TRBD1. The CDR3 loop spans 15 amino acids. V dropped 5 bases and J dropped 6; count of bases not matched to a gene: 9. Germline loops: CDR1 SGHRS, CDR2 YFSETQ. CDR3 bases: TGCGCCAGCAGGTCTCCGGGGACAGGGCGCAATGAGCAGTTCTTC. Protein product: CASRSPGTGRNEQFF.

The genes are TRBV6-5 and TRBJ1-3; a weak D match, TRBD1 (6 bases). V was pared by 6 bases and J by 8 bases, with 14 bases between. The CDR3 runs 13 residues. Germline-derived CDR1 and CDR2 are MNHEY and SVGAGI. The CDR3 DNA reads TGTGCCAGCAGAAAACAGGGCGAGCACACCATATATTTT. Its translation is CASRKQGEHTIYF.

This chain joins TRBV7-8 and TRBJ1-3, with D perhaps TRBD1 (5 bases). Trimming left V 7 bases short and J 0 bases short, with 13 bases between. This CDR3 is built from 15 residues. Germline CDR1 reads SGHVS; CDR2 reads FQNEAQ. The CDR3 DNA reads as TGTGCCAGCACCTCGCAGGGCTCCTCTGGAAACACCATATATTTT. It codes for CASTSQGSSGNTIYF.

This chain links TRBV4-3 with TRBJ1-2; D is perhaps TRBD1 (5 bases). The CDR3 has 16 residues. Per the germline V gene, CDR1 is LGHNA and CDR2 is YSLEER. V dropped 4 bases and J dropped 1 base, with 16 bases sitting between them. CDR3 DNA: TGCGCCAGCAGCCCAGGCCCCGACAGTCATAACTATGGCTACACCTTC. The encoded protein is CASSPGPDSHNYGYTF.

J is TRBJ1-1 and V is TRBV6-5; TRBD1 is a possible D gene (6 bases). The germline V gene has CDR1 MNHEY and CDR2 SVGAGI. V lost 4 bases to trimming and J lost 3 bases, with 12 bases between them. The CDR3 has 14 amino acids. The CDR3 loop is CASSSPGAYTEAFF. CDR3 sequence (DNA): TGTGCCAGCAGTTCTCCGGGGGCTTACACTGAAGCTTTCTTT.

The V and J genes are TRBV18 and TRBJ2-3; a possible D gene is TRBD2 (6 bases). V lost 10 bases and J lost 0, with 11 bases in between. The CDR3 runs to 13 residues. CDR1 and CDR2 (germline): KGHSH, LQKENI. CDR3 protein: CATRAGSTDTQYF. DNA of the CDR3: TGTGCCACTAGGGCGGGGAGCACAGATACGCAGTATTTT. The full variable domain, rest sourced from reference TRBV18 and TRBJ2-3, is NAGVMQNPRHLVRRRGQEARLRCSPMKGHSHVYWYRQLPEEGLKFMVYLQKENIIDESGMPKERFSAEFPKEGPSILRIQQVVRGDSAAYFCATRAGSTDTQYFGPGTRLTVL.

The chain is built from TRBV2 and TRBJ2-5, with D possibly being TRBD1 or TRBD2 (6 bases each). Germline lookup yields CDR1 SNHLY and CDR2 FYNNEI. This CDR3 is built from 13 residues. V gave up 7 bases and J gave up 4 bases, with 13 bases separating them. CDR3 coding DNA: TGTGCCAGCACCCTAGAGGGGGGAGAGACCCAGTACTTC. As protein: CASTLEGGETQYF. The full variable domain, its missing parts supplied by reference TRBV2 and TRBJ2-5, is EPEVTQTPSHQVTQMGQEVILRCVPISNHLYFYWYRQILGQKVEFLVSFYNNEISEKSEIFDDQFSVERPDGSNFTLKIRSTKLEDSAMYFCASTLEGGETQYFGPGTRLLVL.

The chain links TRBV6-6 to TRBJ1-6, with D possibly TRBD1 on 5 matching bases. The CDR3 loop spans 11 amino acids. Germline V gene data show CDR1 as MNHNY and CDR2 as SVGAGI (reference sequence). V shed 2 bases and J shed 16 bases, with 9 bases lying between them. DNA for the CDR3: TGTGCCAGCAGTTACCCGGGACCTCTCCACTTT. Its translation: CASSYPGPLHF.

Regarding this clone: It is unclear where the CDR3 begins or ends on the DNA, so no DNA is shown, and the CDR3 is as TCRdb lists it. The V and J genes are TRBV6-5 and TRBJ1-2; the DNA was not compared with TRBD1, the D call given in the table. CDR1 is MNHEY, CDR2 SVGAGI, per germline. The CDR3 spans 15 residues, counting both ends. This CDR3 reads CASSSGQGTNYGYTF.

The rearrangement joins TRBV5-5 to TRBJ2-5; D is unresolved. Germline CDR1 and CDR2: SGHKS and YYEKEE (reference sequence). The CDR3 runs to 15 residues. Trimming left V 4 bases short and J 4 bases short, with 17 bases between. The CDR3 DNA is TGTGCCAGCAGCCCTCATAAAGCCCCCCCAGAGACCCAGTACTTC. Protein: CASSPHKAPPETQYF.

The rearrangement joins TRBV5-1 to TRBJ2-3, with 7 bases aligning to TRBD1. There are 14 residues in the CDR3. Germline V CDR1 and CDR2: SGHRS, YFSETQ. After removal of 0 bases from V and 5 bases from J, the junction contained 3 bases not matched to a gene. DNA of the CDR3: TGCGCCAGCAGCTTGGAGGGGGCCGAAGATACGCAGTATTTT. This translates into CASSLEGAEDTQYF.

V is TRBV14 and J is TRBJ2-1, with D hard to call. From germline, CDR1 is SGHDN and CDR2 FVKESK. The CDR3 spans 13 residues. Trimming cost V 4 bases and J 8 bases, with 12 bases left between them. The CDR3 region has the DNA TGTGCCAGCAGCCCTCGCCCGAGTTATGAGCAGTTCTTC. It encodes CASSPRPSYEQFF.

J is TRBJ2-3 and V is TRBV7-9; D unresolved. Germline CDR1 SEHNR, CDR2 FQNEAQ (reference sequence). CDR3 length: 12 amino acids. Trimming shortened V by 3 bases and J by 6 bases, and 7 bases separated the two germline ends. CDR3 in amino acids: CASSFSGDTQYF. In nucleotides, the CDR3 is TGTGCCAGCAGCTTCTCGGGCGATACGCAGTATTTT.

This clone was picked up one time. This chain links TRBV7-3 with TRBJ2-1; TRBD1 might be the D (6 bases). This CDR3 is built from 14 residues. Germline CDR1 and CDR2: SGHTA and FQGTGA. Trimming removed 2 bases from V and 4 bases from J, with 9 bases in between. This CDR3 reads CASSLVGGYNEQFF. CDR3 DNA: TGTGCCAGCAGCTTAGTAGGGGGATACAATGAGCAGTTCTTC.

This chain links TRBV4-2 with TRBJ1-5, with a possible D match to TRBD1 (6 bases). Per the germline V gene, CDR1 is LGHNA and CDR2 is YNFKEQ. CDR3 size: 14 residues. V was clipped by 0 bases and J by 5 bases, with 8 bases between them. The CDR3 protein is CASSQDSGDQPQHF. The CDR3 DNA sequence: TGTGCCAGCAGCCAAGATTCAGGGGATCAGCCCCAGCATTTT.

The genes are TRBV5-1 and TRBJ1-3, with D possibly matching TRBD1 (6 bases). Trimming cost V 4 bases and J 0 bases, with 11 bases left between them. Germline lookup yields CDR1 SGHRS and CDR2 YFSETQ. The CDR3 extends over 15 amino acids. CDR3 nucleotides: TGCGCCAGCAGCCCCACAGGGAACTCTGGAAACACCATATATTTT. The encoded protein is CASSPTGNSGNTIYF.

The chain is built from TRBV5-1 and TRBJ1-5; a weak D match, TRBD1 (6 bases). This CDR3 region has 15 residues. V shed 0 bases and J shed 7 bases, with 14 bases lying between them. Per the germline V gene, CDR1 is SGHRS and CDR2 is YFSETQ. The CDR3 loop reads CASSLVPGEGQPQHF. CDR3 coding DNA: TGCGCCAGCAGCTTGGTGCCAGGGGAGGGCCAGCCCCAGCATTTT. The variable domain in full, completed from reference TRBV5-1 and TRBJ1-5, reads KAGVTQTPRYLIKTRGQQVTLSCSPISGHRSVSWYQQTPGQGLQFLFEYFSETQRNKGNFPGRFSGRQFSNSRSEMNVSTLELGDSALYLCASSLVPGEGQPQHFGDGTRLSIL.

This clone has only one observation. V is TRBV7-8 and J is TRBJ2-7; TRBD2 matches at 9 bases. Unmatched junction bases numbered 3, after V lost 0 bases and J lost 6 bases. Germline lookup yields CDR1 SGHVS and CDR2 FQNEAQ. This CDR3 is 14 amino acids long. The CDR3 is CASSLASGGSEQYF. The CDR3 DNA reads TGTGCCAGCAGCTTAGCTAGCGGGGGATCCGAGCAGTACTTC.

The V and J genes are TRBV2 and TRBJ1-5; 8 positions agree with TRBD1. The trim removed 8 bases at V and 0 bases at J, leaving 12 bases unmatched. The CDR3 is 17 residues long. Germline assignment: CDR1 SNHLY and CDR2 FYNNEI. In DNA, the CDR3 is TGTGCCAGCGAACGGGACAGGTTAACCTCTAGCAATCAGCCCCAGCATTTT. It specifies CASERDRLTSSNQPQHF.

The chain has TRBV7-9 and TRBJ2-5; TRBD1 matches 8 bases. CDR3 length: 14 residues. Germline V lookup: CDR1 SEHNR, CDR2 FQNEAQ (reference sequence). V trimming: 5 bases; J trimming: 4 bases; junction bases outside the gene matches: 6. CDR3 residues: CASSPGQVGETQYF. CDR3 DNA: TGTGCCAGCAGCCCGGGACAGGTCGGAGAGACCCAGTACTTC.

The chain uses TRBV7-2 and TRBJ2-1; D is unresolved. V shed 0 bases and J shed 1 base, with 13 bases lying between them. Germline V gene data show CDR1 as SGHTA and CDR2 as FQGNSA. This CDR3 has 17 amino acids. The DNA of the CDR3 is TGTGCCAGCAGCTTAGCGAGCACAGCTTTTTCCTACAATGAGCAGTTCTTC. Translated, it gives CASSLASTAFSYNEQFF. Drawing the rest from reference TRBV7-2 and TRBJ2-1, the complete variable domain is GAGVSQSPSNKVTEKGKDVELRCDPISGHTALYWYRQSLGQGLEFLIYFQGNSAPDKSGLPSDRFSAERTGGSVSTLTIQRTQQEDSAVYLCASSLASTAFSYNEQFFGPGTRLTVL.

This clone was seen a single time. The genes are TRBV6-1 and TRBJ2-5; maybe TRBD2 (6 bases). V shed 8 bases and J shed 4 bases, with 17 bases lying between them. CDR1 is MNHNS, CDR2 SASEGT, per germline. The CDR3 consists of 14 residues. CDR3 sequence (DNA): TGTGCCAGCCGTATCCGGGGGATTAGAGAGACCCAGTACTTC. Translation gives CASRIRGIRETQYF.

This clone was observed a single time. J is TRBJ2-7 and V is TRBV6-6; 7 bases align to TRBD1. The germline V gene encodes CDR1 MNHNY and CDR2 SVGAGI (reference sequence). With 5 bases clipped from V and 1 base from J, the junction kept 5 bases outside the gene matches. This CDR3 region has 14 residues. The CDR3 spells CASSEGQLSYEQYF. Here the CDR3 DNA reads TGTGCCAGCAGTGAGGGACAGCTGTCCTACGAGCAGTACTTC.